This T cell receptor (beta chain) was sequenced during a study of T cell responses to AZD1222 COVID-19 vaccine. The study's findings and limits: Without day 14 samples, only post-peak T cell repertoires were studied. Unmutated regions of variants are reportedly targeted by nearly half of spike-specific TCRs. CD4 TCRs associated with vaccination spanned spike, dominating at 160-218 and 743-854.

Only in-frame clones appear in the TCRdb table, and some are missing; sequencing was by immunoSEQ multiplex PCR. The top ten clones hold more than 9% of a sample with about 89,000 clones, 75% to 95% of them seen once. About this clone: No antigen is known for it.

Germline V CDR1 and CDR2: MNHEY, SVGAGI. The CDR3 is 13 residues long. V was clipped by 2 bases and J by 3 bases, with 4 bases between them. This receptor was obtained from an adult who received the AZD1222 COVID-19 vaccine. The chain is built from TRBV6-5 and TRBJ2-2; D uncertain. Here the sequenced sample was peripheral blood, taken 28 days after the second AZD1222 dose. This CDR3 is CASSYGDTGELFF. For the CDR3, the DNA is TGTGCCAGCAGTTACGGGGACACCGGGGAGCTGTTTTTT.